These 14 T cell receptor beta chains were all obtained from the same sample, sequenced in a study of T-cell reconstitution after alpha-beta-depleted transplantation in children listed by TCRdb under 2016. Reading the label with the study, this specimen's treatment or condition is: allogeneic hematopoietic cell transplantation with graft depleted of TCRalphabeta T cells and CD19 B cells. The receptor library was made with PCR. TCRdb records Illumina HiSeq 2500 as the sequencer. To normalize quantification of the TCRbeta repertoire, the TCR libraries were built with molecular barcoding that relied on unique molecular identifiers. TCRdb handled the public reads itself, with Q25 trimming in fastp and clone calling in MiXCR, and kept productive beta chains. Each entry merges the rows of one CDR3 protein and shows their most common DNA and genes. Counted in this sample were approximately 190,000 distinct CDR3 sequences; around 5.9% of them appeared once. Around 4.1% of the sample belongs to the ten largest clones.

The sequencing used PBMCs, collected before TCRalphabeta/CD19-depleted stem cell transplant. The receptors originated from a girl under three years old with combined immunodeficiency, due to receive a stem cell transplant.

This clonotype was detected ten times or more. This sequence joins TRBV29-1 and TRBJ1-2; a weak D match, TRBD1 (6 bases). This CDR3 region has 19 residues. Germline CDR1 and CDR2: SQVTM and ANQGSEA. V was cut by 2 bases and J by 0 bases, with 25 bases left in between. CDR3 loop: CSVEPLGGERGHPNYGYTF. The CDR3 DNA reads TGCAGCGTTGAACCCTTAGGCGGGGAAAGGGGACACCCTAACTATGGCTACACCTTC. Full variable domain (outside the CDR3, taken from reference TRBV29-1 and TRBJ1-2): SAVISQKPSRDICQRGTSLTIQCQVDSQVTMMFWYRQQPGQSLTLIATANQGSEATYESGFVIDKFPISRPNLTFSTLTVSNMSPEDSSIYLCSVEPLGGERGHPNYGYTFGSGTRLTVV.

This clonotype has ten or more counts. The chain combines TRBV14 with TRBJ2-3, with a weak D call TRBD1 (6 bases). V lost 3 bases to trimming and J lost 2 bases, with 15 bases between them. The CDR3 has 16 amino acids. CDR1 is SGHDN and CDR2 is FVKESK in the germline V gene. The CDR3 reads CASSQLWGPNTDTQYF. CDR3 coding DNA: TGTGCCAGCAGCCAGTTGTGGGGGCCGAACACAGATACGCAGTATTTT.

This clonotype was seen ten or more times. The chain carries TRBV4-3 and TRBJ2-6, with D tentatively TRBD1 or TRBD2 (5 bases each). The V end was cut by 0 bases, the J end by 0 bases, with 24 bases between. The length of the CDR3 is 22 residues. Germline V lookup: CDR1 LGHNA, CDR2 YSLEER. This chain's CDR3 is CASSQDNGWGYPPLSGANVLTF. CDR3 DNA: TGCGCCAGCAGCCAAGATAATGGTTGGGGGTACCCCCCTCTCTCTGGGGCCAACGTCCTGACTTTC.

In its sample, this clonotype was seen many times. V is TRBV2 and J is TRBJ2-7; TRBD2 aligns across 7 bases. The trim removed 8 bases at V and 4 bases at J, leaving 11 bases unmatched. This CDR3 spans 14 amino acids. CDR1 SNHLY and CDR2 FYNNEI come from the germline V gene. The CDR3 region is CASLRYPGGYEQYF. The CDR3 nucleotides are TGTGCCAGCTTGAGGTACCCGGGGGGTTACGAGCAGTACTTC. The full variable domain, in which reference TRBV2 and TRBJ2-7 provide the parts outside the CDR3, is EPEVTQTPSHQVTQMGQEVILRCVPISNHLYFYWYRQILGQKVEFLVSFYNNEISEKSEIFDDQFSVERPDGSNFTLKIRSTKLEDSAMYFCASLRYPGGYEQYFGPGTRLTVT.

The table lists this clonotype with many counts. The rearrangement links TRBV4-2 to TRBJ2-4; D is unclear. The CDR3 consists of 18 residues. Germline values: CDR1 LGHNA, CDR2 YNFKEQ. With 0 bases removed from V and 0 bases from J, the gap between germline ends came to 15 bases. The CDR3 DNA follows: TGTGCCAGCAGCCAAGATGCGGTAGAGCTACTAGCCAAAAACATTCAGTACTTC. It codes for CASSQDAVELLAKNIQYF.

This clonotype was detected many times. The chain has TRBV20-1 and TRBJ2-7; 7 nucleotides align to TRBD1. V shed 6 bases, J shed 2 bases, and the junction held 10 bases outside the gene matches. Germline V gene sequence: CDR1 DFQATT, CDR2 SNEGSKA (reference sequence). This CDR3 has 14 amino acids. The CDR3 is CSAHSDRATYEQYF. CDR3 sequence (DNA): TGCAGTGCCCACTCCGACAGGGCAACCTACGAGCAGTACTTC.

This clonotype showed up many times. The J gene is TRBJ2-1, the V gene TRBV3-1; D is possibly TRBD2 (6 bases). This CDR3 is built from 19 residues. V lost 3 bases, J lost 1 base, and 22 bases lay in between. The germline V gene has CDR1 LGHDT and CDR2 YNNKEL (reference sequence). CDR3 nucleotide sequence: TGTGCCAGCAGCCACGCGGGGCGGCCCACCGGTGGGTCCTACAATGAGCAGTTCTTC. Translating gives CASSHAGRPTGGSYNEQFF.

This clonotype appeared many times. This chain joins TRBV12-3 or TRBV12-4 and TRBJ1-3, with no clear D. V was pared by 3 bases and J by 2 bases, with 11 bases between. This CDR3 region has 15 residues. The CDR3 DNA is TGTGCCAGCAGTTTTAGGCCGACCCCTGGAAACACCATATATTTT. Amino acids: CASSFRPTPGNTIYF.

This clonotype was recorded many times. The chain recombines TRBV19 with TRBJ2-1; 13 bases match TRBD2. CDR1 and CDR2 from the germline V gene are LNHDA and SQIVND (reference sequence). V lost 1 base, J lost 8 bases, and 5 bases stayed unmatched. CDR3 length: 16 residues. The CDR3 here is CASSIGLAGGEDEQFF. CDR3 DNA sequence: TGTGCCAGTAGTATAGGACTAGCGGGAGGTGAAGATGAGCAGTTCTTC.

Only a few counts were recorded for this clonotype. The chain joins TRBV20-1 to TRBJ1-2, with D tentatively TRBD1 (6 bases). Germline V gene lookup returns CDR1 DFQATT and CDR2 SNEGSKA (reference sequence). This CDR3 region has 14 residues. V was cut by 3 bases and J by 0 bases, with 11 bases left in between. The CDR3 DNA sequence: TGCAGTGCTAGTGATGGGGGCCCTAACTATGGCTACACCTTC. It specifies CSASDGGPNYGYTF.

V gene TRBV6-2 or TRBV6-3 combines with J gene TRBJ2-2; weak D call: TRBD2 (6 bases). The V end was cut by 2 bases, the J end by 6 bases, with 10 bases between. Looked up from germline, CDR1 is MNHEY and CDR2 is SVGEGT. The CDR3 runs 14 residues. CDR3 residues: CASSYILAAGELFF. For the CDR3, the DNA is TGTGCCAGCAGTTACATCTTAGCGGCCGGGGAGCTGTTTTTT.

The table lists this clonotype with many counts. The chain uses TRBV28 and TRBJ2-3; tentative D call: TRBD2 (7 bases). This CDR3 contains 13 residues. Trimming shortened V by 6 bases and J by 4 bases, and 11 bases separated the two germline ends. Germline V gene lookup returns CDR1 MDHEN and CDR2 SYDVKM. CDR3 DNA sequence: TGTGCCAGCAGAGGGGGGGGCCCAGATACGCAGTATTTT. It is translated as CASRGGGPDTQYF.

This clonotype has at least ten counts. The J gene is TRBJ2-1, the V gene TRBV24-1; D gene ambiguous. Germline V lookup: CDR1 KGHDR, CDR2 SFDVKD. The CDR3 sequence is 14 residues long. The ends were cut back, 1 base at V and 8 bases at J, with 11 bases in the middle. The CDR3 is CATSDFSGIDEQFF. The CDR3, as DNA: TGTGCCACCAGTGATTTTTCGGGTATCGATGAGCAGTTCTTC.

This clonotype has at least ten counts. The chain employs TRBV20-1 and TRBJ2-1, with TRBD1 as a possible D gene (5 bases). V was trimmed by 6 bases and J by 8 bases, leaving 8 bases between them. Per germline, CDR1 DFQATT and CDR2 SNEGSKA (reference sequence). CDR3 size: 10 residues. DNA for the CDR3: TGCAGTGCCCTAGGGGATGAGCAGTTCTTC. Amino acids: CSALGDEQFF.